This T cell receptor (beta chain) was found in a study of cytomegalovirus exposure and HLA in healthy donors. Germline V CDR1 and CDR2: SGHTA, FQGNSA. This CDR3 has 14 residues. The V gene end was trimmed by 1 base and the J gene end by 9 bases; junction bases not matched to a gene: 3. Study observations and caveats: The classifier reportedly diagnosed cytomegalovirus status with high sensitivity and specificity. Upon later analysis, HLA-associated TCR beta chains proved more clonally expanded than other, equally common chains.

A word on this clone: Its antigen is not known.

Both 60 Vbeta primers and 13 Jbeta primers went into the PCR. Some clones are missing from TCRdb's copy, which holds only in-frame ones; the method was immunoSEQ multiplex PCR. The data show around 85,000 clones, around 80% seen once. The chain joins TRBV7-2 to TRBJ2-1, with 10 bases matching TRBD2. Sequences were obtained from PBMCs. The receptor comes from a male donor in good health and CMV-seronegative. CDR3 nucleotides: TGTGCCAGCAGCTTAGGACTAGCGGGTGGTGAGCAGTTCTTC. Translation gives CASSLGLAGGEQFF.